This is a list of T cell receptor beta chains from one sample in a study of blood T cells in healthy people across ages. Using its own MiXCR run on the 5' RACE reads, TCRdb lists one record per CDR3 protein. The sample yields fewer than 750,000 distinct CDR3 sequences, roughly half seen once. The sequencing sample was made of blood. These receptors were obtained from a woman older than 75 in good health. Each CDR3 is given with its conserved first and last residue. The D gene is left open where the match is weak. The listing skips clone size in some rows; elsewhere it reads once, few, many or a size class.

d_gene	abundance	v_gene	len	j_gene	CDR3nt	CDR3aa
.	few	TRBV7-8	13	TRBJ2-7	TGTGCCAGCAGACCATCCCCCTACAATGAGCAGTACTTC	CASRPSPYNEQYF
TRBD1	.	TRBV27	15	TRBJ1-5	TGTGCCAGCAGTGCCGGGACAGCTAGCAATCAGCCCCAGCATTTT	CASSAGTASNQPQHF
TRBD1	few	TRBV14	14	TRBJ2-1	TGTGCCAGCAGCCAAGAATTCGGGGACAGGGAGCAGTTCTTC	CASSQEFGDREQFF
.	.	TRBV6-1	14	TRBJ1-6	TGTGCCAGCAGTGGGACAAATGAAGGTTCACCCCTCCACTTT	CASSGTNEGSPLHF
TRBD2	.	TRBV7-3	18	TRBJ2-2	TGTGCCAGCAGCGCCCAACTGGCTAGCGGGCGTGGGACCGGGGAGCTGTTTTTT	CASSAQLASGRGTGELFF
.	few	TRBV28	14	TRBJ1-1	TGTGCCAGCTGGATGGTGGGGTATAACACTGAAGCTTTCTTT	CASWMVGYNTEAFF
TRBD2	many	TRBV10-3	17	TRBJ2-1	TGTGCCATCAGTAGGATAATTAGCGGGAGGTCCTACAATGAGCAGTTCTTC	CAISRIISGRSYNEQFF
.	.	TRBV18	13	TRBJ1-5	TGTGCCAGCTCACCACAGAGAAATCAGCCCCAGCATTTT	CASSPQRNQPQHF
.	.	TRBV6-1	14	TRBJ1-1	TGTGCCAGCAGTGCCCCGGGAGGGGGGACTGAAGCTTTCTTT	CASSAPGGGTEAFF
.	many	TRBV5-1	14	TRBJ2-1	TGCGCCAGCAGCGCCCGGACGGAATACAATGAGCAGTTCTTC	CASSARTEYNEQFF
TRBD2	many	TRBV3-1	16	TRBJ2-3	TGTGCCAGCAGCGGGACTAGCGATCCTAGCACAGATACGCAGTATTTT	CASSGTSDPSTDTQYF
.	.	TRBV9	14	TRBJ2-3	TGTGCCAGCAGCGGACAGGTGAACACAGATACGCAGTATTTT	CASSGQVNTDTQYF
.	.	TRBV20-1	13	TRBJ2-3	TGCAGTGCTCGACGGGACAACACAGATACGCAGTATTTT	CSARRDNTDTQYF
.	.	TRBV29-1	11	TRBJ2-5	TGCAGCGTTAGACTTCCCGAGACCCAGTACTTC	CSVRLPETQYF
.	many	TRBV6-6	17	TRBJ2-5	TGTGCCAGCAGTACGCCTGGGGTCTTCGACGCCCGGGAGACCCAGTACTTC	CASSTPGVFDARETQYF
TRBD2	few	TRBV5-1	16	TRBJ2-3	TGCGCCAGCAGCTTGGATCCGGGACTAGCGGGGTATACGCAGTATTTT	CASSLDPGLAGYTQYF
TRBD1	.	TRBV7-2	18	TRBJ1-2	TGTGCCAGCAGCTTAGGAATTTGGGACAGGGTAATTTACTATGGCTACACCTTC	CASSLGIWDRVIYYGYTF
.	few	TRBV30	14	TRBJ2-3	TGTGCCTGGGTCCGGCCGGTTTCCAGAGATACGCAGTATTTT	CAWVRPVSRDTQYF
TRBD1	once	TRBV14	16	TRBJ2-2	TGTGCCAGCAATCGGAGACAGGGAGCTAACACCGGGGAGCTGTTTTTT	CASNRRQGANTGELFF
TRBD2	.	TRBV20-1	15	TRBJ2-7	TGCAGTGCGCTTGACGCTAGCGGGCAAACCTACGAGCAGTACTTC	CSALDASGQTYEQYF
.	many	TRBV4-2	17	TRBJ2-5	TGTGCCAGCAGCCCCTTTTTGGTGGGGACTTACCAAGAGACCCAGTACTTC	CASSPFLVGTYQETQYF
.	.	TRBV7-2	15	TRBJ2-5	TGTGCCAGCAGCCGACAGGCGTCGTACCAAGAGACCCAGTACTTC	CASSRQASYQETQYF
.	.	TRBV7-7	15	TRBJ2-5	TGTGCTAGCAGCTTAGTTACCACACCCCGGGAGACCCAGTACTTC	CASSLVTTPRETQYF
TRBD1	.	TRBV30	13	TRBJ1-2	TGTGCCTGGAGCCCAACAGGGGAGGGGGGCTACACCTTC	CAWSPTGEGGYTF
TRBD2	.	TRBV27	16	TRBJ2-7	TGTGCCAGCAGTTCCCCTAGAGCGGGAGCGCATTACGAGCAGTACTTC	CASSSPRAGAHYEQYF
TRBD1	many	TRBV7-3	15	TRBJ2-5	TGTGCCAGCAGCTTATCAACAGGGGGCCAAGAGACCCAGTACTTC	CASSLSTGGQETQYF
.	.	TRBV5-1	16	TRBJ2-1	TGCGCCAGCAGCCTTCGGGACGCAAGCTCCTACAATGAGCAGTTCTTC	CASSLRDASSYNEQFF
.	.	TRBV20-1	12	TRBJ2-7	TGCAATGCTCTCCCGGATCCTTACGAGCAGTACTTC	CNALPDPYEQYF
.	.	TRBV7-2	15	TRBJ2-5	TGTGCCAGCAGCTTAGGCGGGGGCCGGAGAGAGACCCAGTACTTC	CASSLGGGRRETQYF
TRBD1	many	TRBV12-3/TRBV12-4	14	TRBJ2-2	TGTGCCAGCAGTTCCACAGGGGGTGTAGGGGAGCTGTTTTTT	CASSSTGGVGELFF
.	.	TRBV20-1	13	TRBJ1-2	TGCAGTGCTAGGGATGGGCCGGTCTATGGCTACACCTTC	CSARDGPVYGYTF
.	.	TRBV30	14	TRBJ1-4	TGTGCCTGGAGGGACAAGGCAACTAATGAAAAACTGTTTTTT	CAWRDKATNEKLFF
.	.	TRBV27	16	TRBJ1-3	TGTGCCAGCAGTCCACACCTCGGGAAGCCCCCCAACACCATATATTTT	CASSPHLGKPPNTIYF
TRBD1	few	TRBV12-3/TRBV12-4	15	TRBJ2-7	TGTGCCAGCAGACCGGGACAGGGGGTTTACAATGAGCAGTACTTC	CASRPGQGVYNEQYF
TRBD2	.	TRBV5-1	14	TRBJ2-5	TGCGCCAGCAGCCCCGGGACTAGTAGTAAGACCCAGTACTTC	CASSPGTSSKTQYF